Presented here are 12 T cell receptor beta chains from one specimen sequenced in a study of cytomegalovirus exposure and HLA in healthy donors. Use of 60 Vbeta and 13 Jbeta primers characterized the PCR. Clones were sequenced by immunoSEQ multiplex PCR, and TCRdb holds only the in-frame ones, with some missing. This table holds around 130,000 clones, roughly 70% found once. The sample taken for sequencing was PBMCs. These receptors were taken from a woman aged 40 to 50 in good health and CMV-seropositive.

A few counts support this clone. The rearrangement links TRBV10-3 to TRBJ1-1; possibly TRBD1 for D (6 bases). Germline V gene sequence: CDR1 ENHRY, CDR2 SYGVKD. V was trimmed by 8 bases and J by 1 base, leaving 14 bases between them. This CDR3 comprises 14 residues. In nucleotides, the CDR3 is TGTGCCATCGCTGACGTAGGGGGGAACACTGAAGCTTTCTTT. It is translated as CAIADVGGNTEAFF.

This chain's CDR3 is CASSYRDRGQQYF. In DNA, the CDR3 is TGTGCCAGCAGCTATCGGGACAGGGGGCAGCAGTACTTC. This chain connects TRBV7-2 to TRBJ2-7; 12 nucleotides agree with TRBD1. CDR3 length: 13 amino acids. J was trimmed by 8 bases and V by 4 bases; bases with no gene match: 3. Germline assignment: CDR1 SGHTA and CDR2 FQGNSA.

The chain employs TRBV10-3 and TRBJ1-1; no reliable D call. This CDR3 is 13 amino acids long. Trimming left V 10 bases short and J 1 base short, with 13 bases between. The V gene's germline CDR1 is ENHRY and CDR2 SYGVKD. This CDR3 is CATGSAPNTEAFF. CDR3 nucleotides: TGTGCCACCGGGTCAGCCCCGAACACTGAAGCTTTCTTT.

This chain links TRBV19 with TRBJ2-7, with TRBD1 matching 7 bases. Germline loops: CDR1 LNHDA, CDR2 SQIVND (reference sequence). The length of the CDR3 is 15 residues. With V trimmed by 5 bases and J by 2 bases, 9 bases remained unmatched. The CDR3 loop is CASSPADRSAYEQYF. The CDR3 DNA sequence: TGTGCCAGTAGTCCGGCGGACAGGTCCGCCTACGAGCAGTACTTC.

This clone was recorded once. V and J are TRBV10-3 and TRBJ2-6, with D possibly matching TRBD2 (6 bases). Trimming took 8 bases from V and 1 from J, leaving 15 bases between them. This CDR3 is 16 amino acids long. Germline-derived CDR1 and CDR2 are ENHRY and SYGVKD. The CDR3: CAISEGMGSGANVLTF. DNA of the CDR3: TGTGCCATCTCGGAGGGGATGGGGTCTGGGGCCAACGTCCTGACTTTC.

CDR3 loop: CASSPQGETQYF. The CDR3 DNA sequence: TGTGCCAGCAGCCCACAGGGAGAGACCCAGTACTTC. V and J are TRBV5-4 and TRBJ2-5; a weak D match, TRBD1 (6 bases). This CDR3 spans 12 amino acids. The germline CDR1 and CDR2 sequences are SGHNT and YYREEE (reference sequence). Trimming cost V 4 bases and J 4 bases, with 8 bases left between them.

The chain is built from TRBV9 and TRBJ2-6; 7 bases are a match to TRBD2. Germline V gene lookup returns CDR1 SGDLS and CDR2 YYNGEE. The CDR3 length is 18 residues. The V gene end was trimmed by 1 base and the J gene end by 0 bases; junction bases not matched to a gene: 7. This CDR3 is CASSVTGGSISGANVLTF. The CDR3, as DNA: TGTGCCAGCAGCGTAACGGGAGGTTCCATCTCTGGGGCCAACGTCCTGACTTTC.

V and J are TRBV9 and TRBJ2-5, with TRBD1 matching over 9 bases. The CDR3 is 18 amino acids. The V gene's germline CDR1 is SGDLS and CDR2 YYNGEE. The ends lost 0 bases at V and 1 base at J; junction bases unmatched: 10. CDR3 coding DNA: TGTGCCAGCAGCGTAGATCTATCACAGGGGGCTTTCCAAGAGACCCAGTACTTC. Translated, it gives CASSVDLSQGAFQETQYF.

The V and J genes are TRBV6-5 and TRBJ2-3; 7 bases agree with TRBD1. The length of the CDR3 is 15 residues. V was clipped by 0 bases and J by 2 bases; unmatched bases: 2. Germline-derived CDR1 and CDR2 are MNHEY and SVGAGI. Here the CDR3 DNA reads TGTGCCAGCAGTTACTCGACAGGGACCACAGATACGCAGTATTTT. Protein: CASSYSTGTTDTQYF.

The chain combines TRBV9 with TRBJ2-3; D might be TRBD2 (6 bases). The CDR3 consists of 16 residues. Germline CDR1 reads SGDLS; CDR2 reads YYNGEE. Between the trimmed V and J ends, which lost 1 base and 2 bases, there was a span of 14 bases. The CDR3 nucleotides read TGTGCCAGCAGCGTATACGCGGGGCCGGTCACAGATACGCAGTATTTT. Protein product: CASSVYAGPVTDTQYF.

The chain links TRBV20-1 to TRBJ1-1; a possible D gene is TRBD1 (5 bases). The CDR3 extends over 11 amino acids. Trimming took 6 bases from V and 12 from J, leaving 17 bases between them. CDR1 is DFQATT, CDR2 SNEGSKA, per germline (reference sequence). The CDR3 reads CSARGSGETFF. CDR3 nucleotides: TGCAGTGCAAGGGGTTCGGGGGAGACTTTCTTT.

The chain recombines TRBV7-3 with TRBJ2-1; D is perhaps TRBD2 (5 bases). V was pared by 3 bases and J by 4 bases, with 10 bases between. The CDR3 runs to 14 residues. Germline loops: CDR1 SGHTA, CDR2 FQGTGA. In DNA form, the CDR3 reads TGTGCCAGCAGCTTTGGTGGGAGTTACAATGAGCAGTTCTTC. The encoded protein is CASSFGGSYNEQFF.